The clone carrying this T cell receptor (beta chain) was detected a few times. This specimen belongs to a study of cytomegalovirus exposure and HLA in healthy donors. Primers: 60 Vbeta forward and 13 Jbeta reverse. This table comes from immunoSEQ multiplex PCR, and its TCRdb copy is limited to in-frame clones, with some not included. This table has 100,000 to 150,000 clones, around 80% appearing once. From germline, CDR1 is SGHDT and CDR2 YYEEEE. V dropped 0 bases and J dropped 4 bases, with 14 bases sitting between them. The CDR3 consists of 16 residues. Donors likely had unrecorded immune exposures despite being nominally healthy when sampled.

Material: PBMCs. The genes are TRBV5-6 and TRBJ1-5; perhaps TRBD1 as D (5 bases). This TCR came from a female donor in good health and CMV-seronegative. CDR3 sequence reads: CASSLGGGAGNQPQHF. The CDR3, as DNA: TGTGCCAGCAGCTTGGGTGGAGGGGCCGGTAATCAGCCCCAGCATTTT.